This entry describes one T cell receptor beta chain. In the original analysis: Estimation of nucleated cell counts was performed using reference gene primer amplification. Libraries were prepared by immunoSEQ multiplex PCR; TCRdb keeps only in-frame clonotypes and omits some of them. V and J calls and clone size are copied from that table; D and trimming were computed from the DNA. The repertoire has over 250,000 clones, about 89% of them found once; the top ten carry around 13%. The entry originates in a study of blood T cell repertoires in COVID-19. Overall study: Material from acute and convalescent COVID-19 was sourced from the United States, Italy and Spain. T cells, B-cell-depleted T cells, or PBMCs provided the cDNA or gDNA that served as material.

In germline, CDR1 is SGHNT, CDR2 YYREEE (reference sequence). V gave up 3 bases and J gave up 0 bases; unmatched junction bases: 5. The CDR3 is 16 residues long. The J gene is TRBJ2-3, the V gene TRBV5-4; 9 nucleotides match TRBD2. This sequence was found in a woman aged 55-70 years with acute or convalescent COVID-19. Sample: peripheral blood. The CDR3 region has the DNA TGTGCCAGCAGCTCCCCTACTAGCGGGAGCACAGATACGCAGTATTTT. Amino acid sequence: CASSSPTSGSTDTQYF.